This entry is about one T cell receptor beta chain. These data come from a study of blood T cell repertoires in COVID-19. Across the study: Acute-phase and convalescent COVID-19 samples originated in the United States, Italy and Spain.

Authors' methods: Amplification of reference gene primers was used by the study to estimate nucleated cell counts. Sequencing was performed with immunoSEQ multiplex PCR; in TCRdb, only in-frame clones are kept and a portion is missing. V and J calls and clone size are those listed in that table; D and trimming were worked out from the DNA. Of 130,000 or so clones in the sample, approximately 80% were seen once. Germline CDR1 and CDR2: SGHVS and FQNEAQ. The CDR3 sequence is 12 residues long. Trimming took 7 bases from V and 7 from J, leaving 11 bases between them. The TCR sequence derives from a woman aged 70-85 years with acute or convalescent COVID-19. Sequenced: peripheral blood. The chain carries TRBV7-8 and TRBJ2-1, with TRBD2 as a possible D gene (7 bases). The CDR3 loop reads CASTGGQNEQFF. The CDR3 DNA follows: TGTGCCAGCACCGGGGGGCAAAATGAGCAGTTCTTC.